Following are 18 T cell receptor beta chains from one sample sequenced in a study of beta chain features in type 1 diabetes. Expressed TCRB transcripts got sequenced, as all isolated RNA was reverse transcribed. Clones were sequenced by immunoSEQ multiplex PCR, and TCRdb holds only the in-frame ones, with some missing. The table shows about 180,000 clones, with approximately 13% occurring only once. Source material: central memory CD4+ T cells from blood. These receptors were taken from a young woman in good health.

The chain joins TRBV18 to TRBJ2-3, with 8 bases identical to TRBD2. From germline, CDR1 is KGHSH and CDR2 LQKENI. The CDR3 is 16 amino acids. With V trimmed by 3 bases and J by 3 bases, 8 bases remained unmatched. The CDR3 loop reads CASSPTLAGRTDTQYF. In DNA form, the CDR3 reads TGTGCCAGCTCACCCACGCTAGCGGGTCGGACAGATACGCAGTATTTT.

The table lists this clone with a few counts. The gene calls are TRBV6-5 and TRBJ2-5; 8 bases map to TRBD2. Germline-derived CDR1 and CDR2 are MNHEY and SVGAGI. The CDR3 extends over 14 amino acids. J gave up 5 bases and V 6 bases, and 8 bases lay outside the gene matches. CDR3 residues: CASRNGGVGETQYF. CDR3 DNA: TGTGCCAGCAGAAACGGGGGGGTTGGTGAGACCCAGTACTTC.

The rearrangement links TRBV29-1 to TRBJ1-5; 10 bases map to TRBD1. After removal of 5 bases from V and 2 bases from J, the junction contained 6 bases not matched to a gene. CDR3 size: 15 residues. Germline V CDR1 and CDR2: SQVTM, ANQGSEA. The CDR3 DNA is TGCAGCGTTACGACAGGGGGCAGGGGCAATCAGCCCCAGCATTTT. Amino acids: CSVTTGGRGNQPQHF.

This clone came up a few times. The chain employs TRBV30 and TRBJ1-5; D is unclear. CDR1 is GTSNPN and CDR2 is SVGIG in the germline V gene (reference sequence). With 6 bases removed from V and 1 base from J, the gap between germline ends came to 10 bases. This CDR3 region has 13 residues. The CDR3 bases are TGTGCCTGCCAGACAAGGAGCAATCAGCCCCAGCATTTT. This translates into CACQTRSNQPQHF.

This clone occurred a few times. The chain links TRBV7-9 to TRBJ1-5; D possibly corresponds to TRBD1 (6 bases). The CDR3 spans 13 residues. Trimming left V 5 bases short and J 9 bases short, with 14 bases between. CDR1 and CDR2 (germline): SEHNR, FQNEAQ (reference sequence). This CDR3 reads CASSAIQGTPQHF. The CDR3 nucleotides are TGTGCCAGCAGCGCCATACAGGGTACGCCCCAGCATTTT.

The chain joins TRBV29-1 to TRBJ2-7; D may be TRBD1 (5 bases). This CDR3 has 14 residues. The germline V and J ends were trimmed by 3 bases and 0 bases, with 12 bases remaining between them. Germline-derived CDR1 and CDR2 are SQVTM and ANQGSEA. CDR3 loop: CSVDGAGLSYEQYF. The CDR3 DNA is TGCAGCGTTGATGGGGCAGGGCTCTCCTACGAGCAGTACTTC.

This rearrangement joins TRBV28 to TRBJ1-2; 7 bases fit TRBD1. V was clipped by 5 bases and J by 7 bases; unmatched bases: 13. The CDR3 runs to 15 residues. Germline V gene lookup returns CDR1 MDHEN and CDR2 SYDVKM. As DNA, the CDR3 is TGTGCCAGCAGTCCTCGACAGGGTCGAATGTCTGGCTACACCTTC. Residues: CASSPRQGRMSGYTF.

This CDR3 is CASRDRREVSGYTF. The CDR3 DNA reads TGTGCCAGCAGAGACAGGAGAGAAGTAAGTGGCTACACCTTC. V usage is TRBV27 and J usage is TRBJ1-2; TRBD1 might be the D (6 bases). The CDR3 runs to 14 residues. Germline CDR1 and CDR2: MNHEY and SMNVEV (reference sequence). Trimming took 6 bases from V and 7 from J, leaving 18 bases between them.

This clone was found a few times. This chain connects TRBV7-2 to TRBJ2-7; 7 bases match TRBD2. CDR3 length: 16 amino acids. Germline V lookup: CDR1 SGHTA, CDR2 FQGNSA. V was clipped by 5 bases and J by 1 base; unmatched bases: 11. CDR3 residues: CASSLSGGSRSYEQYF. CDR3 in DNA: TGTGCCAGCAGCCTATCGGGCGGGAGTAGGTCCTACGAGCAGTACTTC.

The J gene is TRBJ1-5, the V gene TRBV19; 8 bases fit TRBD1. The J segment lost 2 bases and the V segment lost 4 bases, leaving 4 bases of the junction unmatched. Germline CDR1 LNHDA, CDR2 SQIVND (reference sequence). The CDR3 is 15 amino acids. CDR3 in amino acids: CASSTQTGGNQPQHF. The DNA for the CDR3 is TGTGCCAGTAGTACCCAGACAGGGGGCAATCAGCCCCAGCATTTT. The whole variable domain, filled in from reference TRBV19 and TRBJ1-5, reads DGGITQSPKYLFRKEGQNVTLSCEQNLNHDAMYWYRQDPGQGLRLIYYSQIVNDFQKGDIAEGYSVSREKKESFPLTVTSAQKNPTAFYLCASSTQTGGNQPQHFGDGTRLSIL.

This clone appeared a few times. The rearrangement links TRBV29-1 to TRBJ2-3, with D perhaps matching TRBD2 (5 bases). Germline loops: CDR1 SQVTM, CDR2 ANQGSEA. With 4 bases removed from V and 1 base from J, the gap between germline ends came to 15 bases. The CDR3 is 15 amino acids. The CDR3 DNA reads TGCAGCGTTGGACGGGGAGATTGGGGCACAGATACGCAGTATTTT. It translates to CSVGRGDWGTDTQYF.

The chain uses TRBV5-4 and TRBJ2-2, with 8 nucleotides matching TRBD2. This CDR3 is built from 16 residues. From germline, CDR1 is SGHNT and CDR2 YYREEE (reference sequence). V lost 0 bases, J lost 7 bases, and 8 bases stayed unmatched. The CDR3 DNA is TGTGCCAGCAGCTTGGCCAGCGGGAGAATCGGCGGGGAGCTGTTTTTT. Its translation is CASSLASGRIGGELFF.

Remarks on this clone: This specimen includes other DNA sequences encoding the same CDR3. The V and J genes are TRBV7-9 and TRBJ2-5, with D possibly TRBD1 on 5 matching bases. The germline V gene has CDR1 SEHNR and CDR2 FQNEAQ (reference sequence). The ends were cut back, 0 bases at V and 2 bases at J, with 10 bases in the middle. The length of the CDR3 is 15 residues. CDR3 DNA sequence: TGTGCCAGCAGCTTAGCGCGACAGAATCAAGAGACCCAGTACTTC. It codes for CASSLARQNQETQYF.

This clone was seen a few times. The rearrangement uses TRBV18 and TRBJ2-5, with TRBD2 matching over 11 bases. The CDR3 is 17 amino acids. Germline V gene data show CDR1 as KGHSH and CDR2 as LQKENI. Trimming took 3 bases from V and 3 from J; bases not matched to a gene: 9. This CDR3 is CASSPPLGTSGEETQYF. The DNA of the CDR3 is TGTGCCAGCTCACCGCCACTTGGGACTAGCGGAGAAGAGACCCAGTACTTC.

This clone has more than one count but fewer than ten. The chain is built from TRBV6-6 and TRBJ2-5, with 8 bases aligning to TRBD2. The CDR3 consists of 16 residues. The germline V gene has CDR1 MNHNY and CDR2 SVGAGI (reference sequence). J was trimmed by 4 bases and V by 5 bases; bases with no gene match: 12. CDR3 nucleotides: TGTGCCAGCAGTATTCTCCGCCGGGCGGGAGGAGAGACCCAGTACTTC. It encodes CASSILRRAGGETQYF.

The chain uses TRBV7-2 and TRBJ2-7; D perhaps matches TRBD2 (5 bases). Trimming shortened V by 0 bases and J by 5 bases, and 11 bases separated the two germline ends. Germline assignment: CDR1 SGHTA and CDR2 FQGNSA. The CDR3 extends over 14 amino acids. The CDR3 DNA follows: TGTGCCAGCAGCTTAGCATCCGGGAACCACGAGCAGTACTTC. Translation: CASSLASGNHEQYF.

This rearrangement joins TRBV11-2 to TRBJ1-1; D is ambiguous. Germline CDR1 is SGHAT and CDR2 is FQNNGV. This CDR3 region has 14 residues. Trimming removed 0 bases from V and 4 bases from J, with 9 bases in between. The CDR3 reads CASSLDAGSTEAFF. The CDR3 nucleotides read TGTGCCAGCAGCTTAGATGCGGGTTCCACTGAAGCTTTCTTT. The variable domain in full, completed from reference TRBV11-2 and TRBJ1-1, reads EAGVAQSPRYKIIEKRQSVAFWCNPISGHATLYWYQQILGQGPKLLIQFQNNGVVDDSQLPKDRFSAERLKGVDSTLKIQPAKLEDSAVYLCASSLDAGSTEAFFGQGTRLTVV.

The chain links TRBV6-1 to TRBJ1-1, with TRBD1 as a possible D gene (6 bases). The V end lost 6 bases, the J end lost 0 bases, and 11 bases lay between the germline ends. The CDR3 extends over 14 amino acids. Germline lookup yields CDR1 MNHNS and CDR2 SASEGT. Written as DNA, the CDR3 is TGTGCCAGCAGGACGGACAGATTGAACACTGAAGCTTTCTTT. It is translated as CASRTDRLNTEAFF.